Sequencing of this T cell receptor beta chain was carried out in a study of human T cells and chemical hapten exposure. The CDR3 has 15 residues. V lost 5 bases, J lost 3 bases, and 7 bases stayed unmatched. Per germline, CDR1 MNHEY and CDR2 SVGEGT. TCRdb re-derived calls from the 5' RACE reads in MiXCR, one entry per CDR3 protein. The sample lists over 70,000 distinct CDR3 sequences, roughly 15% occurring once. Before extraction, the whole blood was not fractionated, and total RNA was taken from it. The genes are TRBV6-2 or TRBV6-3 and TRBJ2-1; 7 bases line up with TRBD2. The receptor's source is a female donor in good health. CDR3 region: CASSPLAVNYNEQFF. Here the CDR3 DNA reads TGTGCCAGCAGTCCCCTAGCGGTCAACTACAATGAGCAGTTCTTC.